This entry features one T cell receptor beta chain sequence. Its antigen is undetermined. This specimen belongs to a study of identifying expanded T cells in peripheral blood. TCRdb keeps only in-frame clones here, not all; method: immunoSEQ multiplex PCR. The sample lists approximately 85,000 clones; more than 75% were seen once. The CDR3 totals 14 residues. The germline CDR1 and CDR2 sequences are MNHEY and SVGAGI. The V and J ends lost 10 bases and 2 bases respectively, with 15 bases between them. Findings and limits, study-wide: Two-week clone count variance significantly increased as total template count grew. Differentially abundant clones: 1 to 1.5 between replicates, around 17 at 2 to 3 weeks, under 25 at four.

During the collection period, no donor immune events like infections were recorded. Sequenced sample: blood. The sequence came from a person aged 18 to 69 in good health. The rearrangement uses TRBV6-5 and TRBJ2-1, with D perhaps TRBD2 (6 bases). The CDR3 spells CATVEGGTYNEQFF. The CDR3 DNA reads TGTGCCACCGTGGAGGGCGGAACCTACAATGAGCAGTTCTTC.